These 18 T cell receptor beta chains came from one sample sequenced in a study of CD8 T cells in ankylosing spondylitis. Using its own MiXCR run on the 5' RACE reads, TCRdb lists one record per CDR3 protein. The profile shows 100,000 to 150,000 distinct CDR3 sequences, approximately 15% of them singletons. Sequencing input: blood, either unsorted or a sorted T cell fraction (not recorded which). All receptors come from a female donor with ankylosing spondylitis or in good health (not recorded which).

This clonotype was counted ten times or more. The gene calls are TRBV7-3 and TRBJ2-3; TRBD1 aligns across 7 bases. V lost 1 base to trimming and J lost 6 bases; unmatched junction nucleotides: 1. The germline gives CDR1 SGHTA, CDR2 FQGTGA. CDR3 length equals 13 residues. The CDR3 DNA sequence: TGTGCCAGCAGCTTAAACAGGGGTGATACGCAGTATTTT. Its protein is CASSLNRGDTQYF.

This clonotype was observed a few times. V and J are TRBV11-2 and TRBJ1-3, with D unclear. The germline V and J ends were trimmed by 5 bases and 7 bases, with 15 bases remaining between them. Germline loops: CDR1 SGHAT, CDR2 FQNNGV. The CDR3 runs 14 residues. The CDR3 protein is CASSLLRGENTIYF. The CDR3, as DNA: TGTGCCAGCAGCCTCTTGCGGGGAGAGAACACCATATATTTT.

This clonotype was observed a handful of times. The rearrangement joins TRBV5-1 to TRBJ2-6; D remains unclear. The CDR3 length is 15 residues. Trimming left V 3 bases short and J 3 bases short, with 10 bases between. Germline V CDR1 and CDR2: SGHRS, YFSETQ. For the CDR3, the DNA is TGCGCCAGCAGCTATACAGAAGTTGGGGCCAACGTCCTGACTTTC. Translating it yields CASSYTEVGANVLTF.

The J gene is TRBJ2-5, the V gene TRBV11-2; D gene uncertain. CDR1 and CDR2 from the germline V gene are SGHAT and FQNNGV. With 4 bases removed from V and 5 bases from J, the gap between germline ends came to 8 bases. There are 12 residues in the CDR3. This CDR3 is CASSSFVETQYF. As DNA, the CDR3 is TGTGCCAGCAGCTCGTTTGTGGAGACCCAGTACTTC.

This clonotype was recorded a few times. This rearrangement joins TRBV5-1 to TRBJ1-2; D not resolved. The ends were cut back, 0 bases at V and 4 bases at J, with 10 bases in the middle. The V gene's germline CDR1 is SGHRS and CDR2 YFSETQ. The CDR3 covers 14 residues. CDR3 residues: CASSLDEGLYGYTF. As DNA, the CDR3 is TGCGCCAGCAGCTTGGACGAGGGCCTCTATGGCTACACCTTC.

The chain couples TRBV10-1 to TRBJ2-7; 8 nucleotides agree with TRBD2. Germline lookup yields CDR1 WNHNN and CDR2 SYGVQD (reference sequence). The ends lost 6 bases at V and 0 bases at J; junction bases unmatched: 16. The CDR3 loop spans 18 amino acids. The CDR3 reads CASRSLLRMSGSSYEQYF. DNA of the CDR3: TGCGCCAGCAGATCCCTGCTTCGGATGAGCGGGAGCTCCTACGAGCAGTACTTC.

In its sample, this clonotype was seen many times. The chain links TRBV10-2 to TRBJ1-5; possibly TRBD1 for D (6 bases). Germline lookup yields CDR1 WSHSY and CDR2 SAAADI. The CDR3 sequence is 13 residues long. The V end lost 3 bases, the J end lost 6 bases, and 9 bases lay between the germline ends. This CDR3 reads CASSDQGTQPQHF. In nucleotides, the CDR3 is TGCGCCAGCAGTGACCAGGGGACTCAGCCCCAGCATTTT.

In its sample, this clonotype was seen a few times. The chain is built from TRBV20-1 and TRBJ2-5; D uncertain. The V gene's germline CDR1 is DFQATT and CDR2 SNEGSKA (reference sequence). The CDR3 extends over 13 amino acids. The ends were cut back, 1 base at V and 1 base at J, with 7 bases in the middle. The CDR3 loop reads CSARVPGQETQYF. DNA of the CDR3: TGCAGTGCTAGAGTCCCGGGCCAAGAGACCCAGTACTTC.

The chain carries TRBV6-5 and TRBJ2-7, with D possibly matching TRBD2 (6 bases). The CDR3 sequence is 15 residues long. Looked up from germline, CDR1 is MNHEY and CDR2 is SVGAGI. V lost 8 bases and J 2 bases, leaving 19 bases between the germline ends. The CDR3 region is CASCSRGGTPYEQYF. CDR3 DNA: TGTGCCAGCTGTTCTCGTGGGGGGACCCCCTACGAGCAGTACTTC.

The rearrangement links TRBV19 to TRBJ1-5, with 7 bases matching TRBD1. CDR1 is LNHDA and CDR2 is SQIVND in the germline V gene (reference sequence). The CDR3 loop spans 13 amino acids. Trimming removed 6 bases from V and 4 bases from J; junction bases left unmatched: 3. This CDR3 is CASSVDRNQPQHF. The CDR3 DNA reads as TGTGCCAGTAGCGTGGACAGGAATCAGCCCCAGCATTTT.

This clonotype turned up a few times. This chain joins TRBV9 and TRBJ2-2; no reliable D call. This CDR3 spans 11 amino acids. Germline V CDR1 and CDR2: SGDLS, YYNGEE. Trimming took 4 bases from V and 7 from J, leaving 5 bases between them. CDR3 sequence (DNA): TGTGCCAGCAGCAAGGTCGGGGAGCTGTTTTTT. Protein: CASSKVGELFF.

This clonotype was recorded at least ten times. CDR3 DNA sequence: TGTGCCAGCAGCTTAGCGCTGGGTCAGCCCCAGCATTTT. It translates to CASSLALGQPQHF. V is TRBV7-9 and J is TRBJ1-5; D ambiguous. The CDR3 consists of 13 residues. Germline assignment: CDR1 SEHNR and CDR2 FQNEAQ (reference sequence). The germline V and J ends were trimmed by 0 bases and 6 bases, with 6 bases remaining between them.

This clonotype has a handful of counts. The rearrangement links TRBV5-5 to TRBJ2-1; 16 bases align to TRBD2. The CDR3 is 17 residues long. Germline V gene data show CDR1 as SGHKS and CDR2 as YYEKEE (reference sequence). The J segment lost 10 bases and the V segment lost 5 bases, leaving 12 bases of the junction unmatched. The CDR3 DNA reads as TGTGCCAGCAGTTCGGGACTAGCGGGGGGGCCTATAGTCGAGCAGTTCTTC. Its protein is CASSSGLAGGPIVEQFF.

At least ten counts were recorded for this clonotype. V is TRBV20-1 and J is TRBJ2-5, with 11 bases that match TRBD2. After removal of 0 bases from V and 3 bases from J, the junction contained 6 bases not matched to a gene. The CDR3 consists of 16 residues. Germline CDR1 DFQATT, CDR2 SNEGSKA (reference sequence). The CDR3 spells CSARDSGLAVKETQYF. The CDR3 coding sequence is TGCAGTGCTAGAGATTCGGGACTAGCGGTTAAAGAGACCCAGTACTTC.

This clonotype was observed many times. The V and J genes are TRBV7-2 and TRBJ2-1; 11 bases are a match to TRBD2. With 2 bases clipped from V and 6 bases from J, the junction kept 3 bases outside the gene matches. The CDR3 is made up of 15 amino acids. From germline, CDR1 is SGHTA and CDR2 FQGNSA. CDR3 protein: CASSLRLAGLNEQFF. The CDR3 DNA is TGTGCCAGCAGCTTAAGACTAGCGGGGCTCAATGAGCAGTTCTTC.

This chain uses TRBV3-1 with TRBJ2-5; TRBD2 matches 7 bases. V trimming: 0 bases; J trimming: 5 bases; junction bases outside the gene matches: 9. Germline V gene lookup returns CDR1 LGHDT and CDR2 YNNKEL (reference sequence). This CDR3 contains 16 residues. The CDR3 DNA reads as TGTGCCAGCAGCCAAGATCGCGCGGGAGAATGGGAGACCCAGTACTTC. Protein product: CASSQDRAGEWETQYF.

V gene TRBV5-5 combines with J gene TRBJ2-7, with D perhaps matching TRBD1 (5 bases). This CDR3 region has 15 residues. The V end was cut by 5 bases, the J end by 0 bases, with 15 bases between. Germline-derived CDR1 and CDR2 are SGHKS and YYEKEE (reference sequence). This chain's CDR3 is CASSIDSAISYEQYF. The CDR3 DNA sequence: TGTGCCAGCAGTATCGACAGTGCGATCTCCTACGAGCAGTACTTC. Full variable domain (rest looked up from reference TRBV5-5 and TRBJ2-7): DAGVTQSPTHLIKTRGQQVTLRCSPISGHKSVSWYQQVLGQGPQFIFQYYEKEERGRGNFPDRFSARQFPNYSSELNVNALLLGDSALYLCASSIDSAISYEQYFGPGTRLTVT.

This clonotype was seen a few times. J is TRBJ2-1 and V is TRBV5-5, with TRBD2 matching 10 bases. Trimming cost V 1 base and J 7 bases; bases outside gene matches: 14. CDR1 is SGHKS, CDR2 YYEKEE, per germline (reference sequence). The CDR3 is made up of 18 amino acids. The CDR3 coding sequence is TGTGCCAGCAGCTTGTTGCCAGTCTATGAGCGGGAGGGTAATGAGCAGTTCTTC. This encodes CASSLLPVYEREGNEQFF. The variable domain in full, with the rest retrieved from reference TRBV5-5 and TRBJ2-1, is DAGVTQSPTHLIKTRGQQVTLRCSPISGHKSVSWYQQVLGQGPQFIFQYYEKEERGRGNFPDRFSARQFPNYSSELNVNALLLGDSALYLCASSLLPVYEREGNEQFFGPGTRLTVL.